These 26 T cell receptor beta chains were all obtained from the same sample, sequenced in a study of T cells in Graves' hyperthyroidism and ophthalmopathy. Using RNA transcripts as the source, TCR beta CDR3 regions were amplified. The primer set for the first-round RT-PCR of the TCR CDR3 was HTBI. Using its own MiXCR run on the multiplex PCR reads, TCRdb lists one record per CDR3 protein. The data contain fewer than 750,000 distinct CDR3 sequences, roughly 15% of them singletons. The sequenced material came from blood. The origin of the receptors is a middle-aged woman with Graves' ophthalmopathy.

This clonotype was recorded many times. The chain is built from TRBV5-1 and TRBJ1-1, with D possibly matching TRBD1 (5 bases). The V end was cut by 2 bases, the J end by 3 bases, with 11 bases between. CDR1 is SGHRS, CDR2 YFSETQ, per germline. CDR3 length: 14 residues. The CDR3 spells CASSFRGTDTEAFF. The CDR3 DNA reads as TGCGCCAGCAGCTTTAGGGGCACTGACACTGAAGCTTTCTTT.

This clonotype appeared many times. The chain carries TRBV6-1 and TRBJ2-6; no clear D gene. V lost 9 bases, J lost 2 bases, and 17 bases lay in between. This CDR3 region has 16 residues. The germline gives CDR1 MNHNS, CDR2 SASEGT. The CDR3 nucleotides are TGTGCCAGTTGCCTCGAAGGGTATCCTGGGGCCAACGTCCTGACTTTC. This codes for CASCLEGYPGANVLTF.

The sample holds a few counts of this clonotype. The chain combines TRBV20-1 with TRBJ2-2; no clear D gene. Trimming pared 0 bases from V and 1 base from J, leaving 3 bases between. The CDR3 runs to 13 residues. In germline, CDR1 is DFQATT, CDR2 SNEGSKA (reference sequence). CDR3 in amino acids: CSARDWNTGELFF. The CDR3 DNA is TGCAGTGCTAGAGATTGGAACACCGGGGAGCTGTTTTTT.

This rearrangement joins TRBV5-1 to TRBJ2-2; D is ambiguous. Germline V gene data show CDR1 as SGHRS and CDR2 as YFSETQ. V was pared by 1 base and J by 3 bases, with 10 bases between. CDR3 length: 15 amino acids. CDR3 sequence: CASSLSWSDTGELFF. The CDR3 coding sequence is TGCGCCAGCAGCTTGTCGTGGTCGGACACCGGGGAGCTGTTTTTT.

This clonotype came up many times. The rearrangement joins TRBV7-2 to TRBJ2-5; possibly TRBD1 for D (6 bases). V shed 3 bases and J shed 3 bases, with 8 bases lying between them. CDR1 and CDR2 (germline): SGHTA, FQGNSA. This CDR3 region has 13 residues. The CDR3: CASSFNREETQYF. CDR3 bases: TGTGCCAGCAGCTTTAACAGGGAAGAGACCCAGTACTTC.

This clonotype showed up many times. The J gene is TRBJ1-3, the V gene TRBV12-3 or TRBV12-4; D may be TRBD1 (5 bases). V lost 3 bases, J lost 0 bases, and 12 bases lay in between. The CDR3 spans 16 residues. For the CDR3, the DNA is TGTGCCAGCAGTTTGGGGCAGCCGAGCTCTGGAAACACCATATATTTT. Protein sequence: CASSLGQPSSGNTIYF.

This chain uses TRBV30 with TRBJ1-5; TRBD1 is a possible D gene (5 bases). Germline-derived CDR1 and CDR2 are GTSNPN and SVGIG (reference sequence). The CDR3 contains 15 residues. V lost 0 bases, J lost 7 bases, and 16 bases lay in between. The DNA for the CDR3 is TGTGCCTGGAGTGTGCTAGGGACGGCGGGGCAGCCCCAGCATTTT. Its protein product is CAWSVLGTAGQPQHF.

This clonotype was seen ten or more times. V is TRBV6-4 and J is TRBJ1-3, with TRBD1 matching over 12 bases. This CDR3 has 17 residues. Germline V lookup: CDR1 MRHNA, CDR2 SNTAGT. V shed 10 bases and J 3 bases; nucleotides not matched to a gene: 13. DNA of the CDR3: TGTGCCACCGCTCGGTCCCGGGACAGGGGGCTTGGAAACACCATATATTTT. It codes for CATARSRDRGLGNTIYF.

This clonotype was counted ten times or more. The chain carries TRBV20-1 and TRBJ1-4; D is uncertain. The CDR3 is 15 residues long. The germline gives CDR1 DFQATT, CDR2 SNEGSKA (reference sequence). V lost 0 bases to trimming and J lost 2 bases, with 10 bases between them. This chain's CDR3 is CSARDRAATNEKLFF. DNA for the CDR3: TGCAGTGCTAGAGATAGGGCAGCGACTAATGAAAAACTGTTTTTT.

This clonotype was detected ten times or more. This chain joins TRBV12-3 or TRBV12-4 and TRBJ1-2; 8 bases match TRBD1. Trimming took 3 bases from V and 7 from J; bases not matched to a gene: 10. The CDR3 is 15 residues long. As DNA, the CDR3 is TGTGCCAGCAGTTTCACAGGGGGGCGCATAGGTGGCTACACCTTC. It encodes CASSFTGGRIGGYTF.

Many counts were recorded for this clonotype. This chain uses TRBV7-2 with TRBJ2-5; perhaps TRBD2 as D (6 bases). Per the germline V gene, CDR1 is SGHTA and CDR2 is FQGNSA. This CDR3 has 15 residues. V was trimmed by 5 bases and J by 5 bases, leaving 18 bases between them. The CDR3 bases are TGTGCCAGCAGCAGCCAGGGAGGCAGTGGGGAGACCCAGTACTTC. Translated: CASSSQGGSGETQYF.

The rearrangement joins TRBV19 to TRBJ1-5; D not certain. The CDR3 spans 15 residues. Deletions cut 0 bases from V and 1 base from J, with 7 bases between. In germline, CDR1 is LNHDA, CDR2 SQIVND (reference sequence). In nucleotides, the CDR3 is TGTGCCAGTAGTATAGATCCGGCGAGCAATCAGCCCCAGCATTTT. Its protein product is CASSIDPASNQPQHF. The whole variable domain, filled in from reference TRBV19 and TRBJ1-5, reads DGGITQSPKYLFRKEGQNVTLSCEQNLNHDAMYWYRQDPGQGLRLIYYSQIVNDFQKGDIAEGYSVSREKKESFPLTVTSAQKNPTAFYLCASSIDPASNQPQHFGDGTRLSIL.

Ten or more counts support this clonotype. The gene calls are TRBV12-3 or TRBV12-4 and TRBJ2-2; 10 nucleotides align to TRBD1. The CDR3 is 16 amino acids. V shed 6 bases, J shed 3 bases, and the junction held 7 bases outside the gene matches. The CDR3 sequence is CASSPGQGSYTGELFF. CDR3 coding DNA: TGTGCCAGCAGCCCGGGACAGGGGTCTTACACCGGGGAGCTGTTTTTT.

This clonotype has a count of ten or more. The rearrangement uses TRBV6-2 or TRBV6-3 and TRBJ1-2, with 9 bases matching TRBD1. The junction had 7 bases not matched to a gene; V was cut back by 2 bases and J by 3 bases. In germline, CDR1 is MNHEY, CDR2 SVGEGT. The CDR3 loop spans 16 amino acids. CDR3 coding DNA: TGTGCCAGCAGTTACAACCGGGACAGGGAAGACTATGGCTACACCTTC. It specifies CASSYNRDREDYGYTF.

The chain couples TRBV2 to TRBJ2-5, with 12 bases that match TRBD2. Germline CDR1 and CDR2: SNHLY and FYNNEI. The CDR3 contains 14 residues. V was pared by 10 bases and J by 1 base, with 4 bases of the junction left unmatched. CDR3 bases: TGTGCCACCCGGACTAGCGGGATCCAAGAGACCCAGTACTTC. It specifies CATRTSGIQETQYF. Together with reference TRBV2 and TRBJ2-5, the CDR3 gives the full variable domain: EPEVTQTPSHQVTQMGQEVILRCVPISNHLYFYWYRQILGQKVEFLVSFYNNEISEKSEIFDDQFSVERPDGSNFTLKIRSTKLEDSAMYFCATRTSGIQETQYFGPGTRLLVL.

The sample holds many counts of this clonotype. The V call is TRBV12-3 or TRBV12-4, the J call TRBJ2-7; D gene uncertain. This CDR3 comprises 13 residues. V was shortened by 1 base and J by 5 bases, with 9 bases between the two germline ends. The CDR3 sequence: CASSLGTVHEQYF. CDR3 in DNA: TGTGCCAGCAGTTTAGGGACCGTTCACGAGCAGTACTTC.

This clonotype was recorded at least ten times. The V and J genes are TRBV24-1 and TRBJ2-2, with D possibly TRBD1 on 5 matching bases. This CDR3 region has 14 residues. Between the trimmed V and J ends, which lost 6 bases and 2 bases, there was a span of 9 bases. CDR1 is KGHDR, CDR2 SFDVKD, per germline. As DNA, the CDR3 is TGTGCCACCAGTCAGACAGACAACACCGGGGAGCTGTTTTTT. It translates to CATSQTDNTGELFF.

This clonotype was recorded at least ten times. V gene TRBV28 combines with J gene TRBJ2-5, with TRBD1 matching 8 bases. This CDR3 has 15 residues. Germline CDR1 reads MDHEN; CDR2 reads SYDVKM. V shed 0 bases, J shed 5 bases, and the junction held 5 bases outside the gene matches. In DNA, the CDR3 is TGTGCCAGCAGTTTATGGCAGGGGGCCGGGGAGACCCAGTACTTC. Residues: CASSLWQGAGETQYF.

This clonotype occurred many times. V usage is TRBV19 and J usage is TRBJ1-1; the match to TRBD1 covers 7 bases. The CDR3 length is 13 residues. The germline gives CDR1 LNHDA, CDR2 SQIVND (reference sequence). V gave up 7 bases and J gave up 8 bases; unmatched junction bases: 10. DNA of the CDR3: TGTGCCAGTACCATTACAGGGGTACGGGAAGCTTTCTTT. Translating it yields CASTITGVREAFF.

This clonotype was seen ten or more times. The CDR3 loop reads CASSHSDSQHGYTF. DNA for the CDR3: TGCGCCAGCAGCCACTCCGACAGTCAACACGGCTACACCTTC. The rearrangement joins TRBV5-1 to TRBJ1-2; maybe TRBD1 (5 bases). Trimming left V 4 bases short and J 8 bases short, with 18 bases between. Germline V gene sequence: CDR1 SGHRS, CDR2 YFSETQ. The CDR3 spans 14 residues.

This clonotype was picked up a small number of times. V and J are TRBV24-1 and TRBJ2-5, with D possibly TRBD1 on 5 matching bases. Germline V lookup: CDR1 KGHDR, CDR2 SFDVKD. This CDR3 spans 14 amino acids. Trimming cost V 3 bases and J 3 bases, with 10 bases left between them. The CDR3 here is CATSDTTGEETQYF. In DNA, the CDR3 is TGTGCCACCAGTGATACAACAGGTGAAGAGACCCAGTACTTC.

This clonotype was recorded at least ten times. V is TRBV15 and J is TRBJ1-2, with TRBD1 as a possible D gene (6 bases). The CDR3 spans 15 residues. Trimming shortened V by 7 bases and J by 3 bases, and 18 bases separated the two germline ends. The germline V gene has CDR1 LNHNV and CDR2 YYDKDF (reference sequence). CDR3 in DNA: TGTGCCACCAAAGAAGGGGGGCGTTGGGACTATGGCTACACCTTC. Translation gives CATKEGGRWDYGYTF.

In its sample, this clonotype was seen many times. This rearrangement joins TRBV28 to TRBJ2-7; D remains ambiguous. CDR1 is MDHEN and CDR2 is SYDVKM in the germline V gene. This CDR3 region has 15 residues. V dropped 5 bases and J dropped 5 bases, with 19 bases sitting between them. As DNA, the CDR3 is TGTGCCAGCAGTCCCCCCCCAGTAAATCGAGACGAGCAGTACTTC. Translated: CASSPPPVNRDEQYF.

This clonotype occurred a few times. This chain joins TRBV5-1 and TRBJ1-1; D is unresolved. CDR1 is SGHRS and CDR2 is YFSETQ in the germline V gene. Trimming pared 0 bases from V and 2 bases from J, leaving 17 bases between. The CDR3 totals 17 residues. The CDR3 is CASSLGGSRSLNTEAFF. In nucleotides, the CDR3 is TGCGCCAGCAGCTTGGGCGGTTCGCGGAGTCTCAACACTGAAGCTTTCTTT.

The J gene is TRBJ2-7, the V gene TRBV27; tentatively, D is TRBD1 (8 bases). The germline V gene has CDR1 MNHEY and CDR2 SMNVEV (reference sequence). V lost 8 bases and J 5 bases, leaving 19 bases between the germline ends. This CDR3 spans 14 amino acids. The CDR3 bases are TGTGCCAGCGGGGGGGCGGACAGGGCCCACGAGCAGTACTTC. Its translation is CASGGADRAHEQYF.

This clonotype turned up a few times. The chain combines TRBV5-1 with TRBJ2-6; D possibly corresponds to TRBD1 (6 bases). Trimming took 7 bases from V and 0 from J, leaving 14 bases between them. This CDR3 comprises 16 residues. Germline assignment: CDR1 SGHRS and CDR2 YFSETQ. The CDR3 sequence: CASGRTASSGANVLTF. CDR3 coding DNA: TGCGCCAGCGGGCGGACAGCGAGCTCTGGGGCCAACGTCCTGACTTTC.